Shown below are 14 T cell receptor beta chains from a single sample sequenced in a study of cytomegalovirus exposure and HLA in healthy donors (dated by TCRdb to about 2017). Library creation used the immunoSEQ multiplex PCR assay. A mixture of 60 forward primers for TCR Vbeta segments and 13 reverse primers for TCR Jbeta segments was used in the multiplex PCR. As stored in TCRdb, this immuneACCESS dataset retains in-frame rearrangements with V and J assigned. A fraction of the clones does not appear; measured against another copy, unresolved V genes explain less than half of the discrepancy, and the remainder lacks a known reason. This sample comprises around 92,000 clones, about four fifths of them detected only once. The ten largest clones represent approximately 8.4% of the sample. Sequencing was done on a sample of PBMCs. Receptor source: a human donor in good health.

This rearrangement joins TRBV18 to TRBJ2-7; tentatively, D is TRBD2 (5 bases). The V and J ends lost 5 bases and 2 bases respectively, with 7 bases between them. CDR1 is KGHSH, CDR2 LQKENI, per germline. The CDR3 has 12 residues. In DNA, the CDR3 is TGTGCCAGCTCAGTCGGGACCTACGAGCAGTACTTC. The encoded protein is CASSVGTYEQYF.

This chain uses TRBV10-3 with TRBJ2-1, with a possible D match to TRBD1 (6 bases). Trimming shortened V by 6 bases and J by 5 bases, and 11 bases separated the two germline ends. From germline, CDR1 is ENHRY and CDR2 SYGVKD. The CDR3 is 13 residues long. The CDR3 protein is CAIRPDSNNEQFF. CDR3 DNA sequence: TGTGCCATCAGACCGGACAGCAACAATGAGCAGTTCTTC.

V is TRBV6-6 and J is TRBJ1-1; D uncertain. The germline V and J ends were trimmed by 6 bases and 3 bases, with 14 bases remaining between them. The CDR3 is 14 amino acids. The germline V gene has CDR1 MNHNY and CDR2 SVGAGI (reference sequence). The CDR3 loop reads CASSQTPRDTEAFF. The CDR3 coding sequence is TGTGCCAGCAGCCAAACCCCCCGGGACACTGAAGCTTTCTTT.

The J gene is TRBJ1-2, the V gene TRBV6-1; perhaps TRBD1 as D (5 bases). CDR1 and CDR2 from the germline V gene are MNHNS and SASEGT. Trimming removed 0 bases from V and 8 bases from J, with 16 bases in between. This CDR3 has 15 residues. The CDR3 DNA reads TGTGCCAGCAGTGAAGCGGAGGGGCTGAGCGGAGGCTACACCTTC. As protein: CASSEAEGLSGGYTF.

V is TRBV29-1 and J is TRBJ1-4; the match to TRBD1 covers 7 bases. V was pared by 5 bases and J by 7 bases, with 7 bases of the junction left unmatched. The CDR3 has 13 amino acids. Germline V lookup: CDR1 SQVTM, CDR2 ANQGSEA. CDR3 in amino acids: CSVQQGTTEKLFF. The CDR3 DNA reads TGCAGCGTTCAACAGGGGACGACTGAAAAACTGTTTTTT.

V is TRBV19 and J is TRBJ2-5, with 11 nucleotides matching TRBD2. V lost 6 bases and J lost 1; bases outside the gene matches: 10. Germline CDR1 is LNHDA and CDR2 is SQIVND (reference sequence). The length of the CDR3 is 17 residues. The CDR3 DNA follows: TGTGCCAGTAGCTTGTGGGTCCTAGCGGGGGGCCAAGAGACCCAGTACTTC. Encoded protein: CASSLWVLAGGQETQYF.

The chain joins TRBV5-1 to TRBJ1-3; 8 positions match TRBD1. CDR3 size: 14 residues. The V segment lost 5 bases and the J segment 2 bases; nucleotides outside the gene matches: 3. The germline CDR1 and CDR2 sequences are SGHRS and YFSETQ. The CDR3 protein is CASSQQGAGNTIYF. CDR3 coding DNA: TGCGCCAGCAGTCAACAGGGGGCTGGAAACACCATATATTTT.

To note about this clone: The junction departs from the called germline gene at one end, perhaps through a read error. V gene TRBV19 combines with J gene TRBJ1-3; D is possibly TRBD1 (5 bases). The CDR3 runs 12 residues. Germline CDR1 is LNHDA and CDR2 is SQIVND (reference sequence). CDR3 nucleotide sequence: TGTGCCAGTAGTAACACAGGAAACATCATATATTTT. This gives the protein CASSNTGNIIYF.

The chain couples TRBV15 to TRBJ2-3; no clear D gene. This CDR3 spans 13 amino acids. V lost 4 bases, J lost 6 bases, and 11 bases lay in between. Germline values: CDR1 LNHNV, CDR2 YYDKDF (reference sequence). The chain's CDR3 is CATSIRRSDTQYF. CDR3 bases: TGTGCCACCAGCATTCGTCGGAGCGATACGCAGTATTTT.

This chain connects TRBV4-2 to TRBJ2-7; D possibly corresponds to TRBD2 (5 bases). V shed 1 base and J shed 1 base, with 14 bases lying between them. The CDR3 spans 16 residues. Germline lookup yields CDR1 LGHNA and CDR2 YNFKEQ. In DNA, the CDR3 is TGTGCCAGCAGCCAAGTGTTCGCGGGTCCTTCCTACGAGCAGTACTTC. As protein: CASSQVFAGPSYEQYF.

The V gene is TRBV18, the J gene TRBJ2-7, with TRBD2 identical over 10 bases. This CDR3 contains 15 residues. The V gene's germline CDR1 is KGHSH and CDR2 LQKENI. V dropped 5 bases and J dropped 4; count of bases not matched to a gene: 8. The CDR3 DNA reads TGTGCCAGCTCAGCCAGCGGGGGGGCAGCGTACGAGCAGTACTTC. Protein sequence: CASSASGGAAYEQYF.

This chain connects TRBV14 to TRBJ2-7, with a tentative D call TRBD1 (5 bases). CDR1 and CDR2 from the germline V gene are SGHDN and FVKESK. The CDR3 is 14 residues long. With 9 bases removed from V and 7 bases from J, the gap between germline ends came to 22 bases. This chain's CDR3 is CARPSRVGLYEQYF. CDR3 nucleotide sequence: TGTGCCAGACCGTCCAGGGTAGGGCTCTATGAGCAGTACTTC.

The V and J genes are TRBV6-1 and TRBJ1-2; 8 nucleotides match TRBD1. Losses at the gene ends were 7 bases for V and 5 bases for J; bases not matched to a gene: 6. From germline, CDR1 is MNHNS and CDR2 SASEGT. The CDR3 extends over 13 amino acids. The CDR3 loop reads CASMGTGEYGYTF. The DNA of the CDR3 is TGTGCCAGCATGGGGACAGGCGAGTATGGCTACACCTTC.

This clone was seen only a few times. This chain links TRBV11-2 with TRBJ1-5; D unclear. The germline V gene encodes CDR1 SGHAT and CDR2 FQNNGV. Trimming pared 3 bases from V and 2 bases from J, leaving 5 bases between. This CDR3 has 13 amino acids. CDR3 in amino acids: CASSFNRNQPQHF. CDR3 in DNA: TGTGCCAGCAGCTTTAATCGCAATCAGCCCCAGCATTTT.